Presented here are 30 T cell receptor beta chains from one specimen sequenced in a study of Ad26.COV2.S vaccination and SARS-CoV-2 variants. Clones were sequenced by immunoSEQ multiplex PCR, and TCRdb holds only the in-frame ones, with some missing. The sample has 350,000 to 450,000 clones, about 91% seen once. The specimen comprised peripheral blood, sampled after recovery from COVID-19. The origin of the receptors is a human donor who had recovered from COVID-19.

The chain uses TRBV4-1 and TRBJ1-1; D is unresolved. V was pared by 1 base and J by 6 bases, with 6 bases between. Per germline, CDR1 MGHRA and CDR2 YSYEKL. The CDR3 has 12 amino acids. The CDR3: CASSQGGAEAFF. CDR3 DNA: TGCGCCAGCAGCCAAGGTGGGGCTGAAGCTTTCTTT.

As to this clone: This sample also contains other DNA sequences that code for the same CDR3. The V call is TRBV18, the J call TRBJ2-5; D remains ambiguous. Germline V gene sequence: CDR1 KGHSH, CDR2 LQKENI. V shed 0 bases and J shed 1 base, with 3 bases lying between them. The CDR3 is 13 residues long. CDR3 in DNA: TGTGCCAGCTCACCACCTAGCCAAGAGACCCAGTACTTC. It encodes CASSPPSQETQYF.

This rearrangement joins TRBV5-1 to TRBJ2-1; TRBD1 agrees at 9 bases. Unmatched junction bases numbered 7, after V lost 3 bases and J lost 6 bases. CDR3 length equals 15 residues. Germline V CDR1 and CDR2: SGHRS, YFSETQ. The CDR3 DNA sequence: TGCGCCAGCAGCTACACCGGGACAGGGTTCAATGAGCAGTTCTTC. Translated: CASSYTGTGFNEQFF.

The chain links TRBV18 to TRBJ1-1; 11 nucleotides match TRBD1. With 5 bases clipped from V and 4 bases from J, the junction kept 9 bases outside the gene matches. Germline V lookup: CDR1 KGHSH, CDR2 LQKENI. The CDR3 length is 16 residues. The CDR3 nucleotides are TGTGCCAGCTCATTTGGACAGGGGGCGGGGGTCACTGAAGCTTTCTTT. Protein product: CASSFGQGAGVTEAFF.

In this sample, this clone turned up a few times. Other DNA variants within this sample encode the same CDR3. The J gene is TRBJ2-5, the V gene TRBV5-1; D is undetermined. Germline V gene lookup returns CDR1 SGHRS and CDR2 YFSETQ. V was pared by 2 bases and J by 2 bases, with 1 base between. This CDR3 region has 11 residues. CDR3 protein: CASSFQETQYF. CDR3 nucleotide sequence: TGCGCCAGCAGCTTTCAAGAGACCCAGTACTTC.

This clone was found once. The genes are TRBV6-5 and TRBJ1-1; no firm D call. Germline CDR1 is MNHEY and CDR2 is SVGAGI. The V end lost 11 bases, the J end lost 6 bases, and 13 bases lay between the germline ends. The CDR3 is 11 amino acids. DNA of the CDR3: TGTGCCGCTGGCTCTTTTCCTGAAGCTTTCTTT. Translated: CAAGSFPEAFF.

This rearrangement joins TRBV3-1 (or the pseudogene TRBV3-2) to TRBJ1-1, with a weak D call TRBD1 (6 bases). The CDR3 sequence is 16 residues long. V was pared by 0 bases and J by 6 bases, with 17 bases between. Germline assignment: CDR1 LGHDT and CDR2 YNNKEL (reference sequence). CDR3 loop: CASSQEENQGRAEAFF. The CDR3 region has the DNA TGTGCCAGCAGCCAAGAGGAGAATCAGGGGCGGGCTGAAGCTTTCTTT.

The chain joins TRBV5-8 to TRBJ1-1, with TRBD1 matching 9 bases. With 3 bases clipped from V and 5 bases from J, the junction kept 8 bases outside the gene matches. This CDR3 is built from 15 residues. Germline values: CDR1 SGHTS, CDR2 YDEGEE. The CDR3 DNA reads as TGTGCCAGCAGCTCCGGACAGGGGAGTGGTACTGAAGCTTTCTTT. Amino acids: CASSSGQGSGTEAFF.

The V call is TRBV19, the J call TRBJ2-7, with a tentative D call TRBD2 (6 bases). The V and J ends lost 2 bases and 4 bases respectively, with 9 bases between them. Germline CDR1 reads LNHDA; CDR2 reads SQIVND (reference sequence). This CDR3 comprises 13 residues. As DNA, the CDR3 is TGTGCCAGTAGTATAACGGGGACTTACGAGCAGTACTTC. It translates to CASSITGTYEQYF.

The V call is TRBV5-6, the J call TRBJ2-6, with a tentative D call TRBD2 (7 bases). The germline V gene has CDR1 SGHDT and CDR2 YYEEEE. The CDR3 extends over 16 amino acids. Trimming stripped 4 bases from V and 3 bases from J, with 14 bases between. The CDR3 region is CASSPEGGVGANVLTF. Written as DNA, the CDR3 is TGTGCCAGCAGCCCGGAAGGGGGGGTTGGGGCCAACGTCCTGACTTTC.

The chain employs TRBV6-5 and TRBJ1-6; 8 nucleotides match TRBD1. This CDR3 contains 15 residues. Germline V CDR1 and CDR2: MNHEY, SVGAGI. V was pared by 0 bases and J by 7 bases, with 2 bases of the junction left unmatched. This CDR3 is CASSYSRTGNSPLHF. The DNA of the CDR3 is TGTGCCAGCAGTTACTCTCGGACAGGGAATTCACCCCTCCACTTT.

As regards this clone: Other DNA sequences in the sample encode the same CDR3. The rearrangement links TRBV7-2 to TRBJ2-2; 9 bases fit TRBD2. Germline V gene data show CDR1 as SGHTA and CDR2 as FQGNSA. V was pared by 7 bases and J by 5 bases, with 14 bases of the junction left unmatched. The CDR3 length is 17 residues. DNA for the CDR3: TGTGCCAGCAAACTAATCGCGGGGGGGCTTTGGACCGGGGAGCTGTTTTTT. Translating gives CASKLIAGGLWTGELFF.

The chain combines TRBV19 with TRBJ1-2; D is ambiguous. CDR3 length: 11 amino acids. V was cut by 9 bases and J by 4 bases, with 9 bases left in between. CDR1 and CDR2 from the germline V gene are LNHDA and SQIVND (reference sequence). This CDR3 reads CASLNSYGYTF. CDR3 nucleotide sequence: TGTGCCAGCCTGAACAGCTATGGCTACACCTTC.

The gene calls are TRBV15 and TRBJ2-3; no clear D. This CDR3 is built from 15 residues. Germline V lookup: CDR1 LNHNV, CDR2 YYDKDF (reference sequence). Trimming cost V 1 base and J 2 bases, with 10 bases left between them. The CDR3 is CATSRGQDHTDTQYF. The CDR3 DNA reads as TGTGCCACCAGCAGAGGTCAAGACCACACAGATACGCAGTATTTT.

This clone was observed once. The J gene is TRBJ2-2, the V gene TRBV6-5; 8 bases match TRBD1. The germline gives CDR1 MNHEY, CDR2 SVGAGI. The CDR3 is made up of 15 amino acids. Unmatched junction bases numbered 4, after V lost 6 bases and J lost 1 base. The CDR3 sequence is CASRSGTGNTGELFF. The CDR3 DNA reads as TGTGCCAGCAGGTCCGGGACAGGGAACACCGGGGAGCTGTTTTTT.

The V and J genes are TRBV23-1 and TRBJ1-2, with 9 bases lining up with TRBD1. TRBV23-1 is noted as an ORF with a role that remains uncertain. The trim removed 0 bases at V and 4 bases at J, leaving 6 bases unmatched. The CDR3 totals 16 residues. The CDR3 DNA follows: TGCGCCAGCAGTCAATCCCGGGACAGGGAAACCTATGGCTACACCTTC. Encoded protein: CASSQSRDRETYGYTF.

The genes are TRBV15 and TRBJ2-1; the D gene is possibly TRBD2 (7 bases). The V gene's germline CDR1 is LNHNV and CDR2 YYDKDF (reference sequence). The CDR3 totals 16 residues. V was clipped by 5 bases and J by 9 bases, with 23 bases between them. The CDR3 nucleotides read TGTGCCACCAGCGGACTAGATACAGGGTTGCGGGTTGAGCAGTTCTTC. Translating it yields CATSGLDTGLRVEQFF.

CDR3 nucleotide sequence: TGTGCCAGCGTCAAAGCAGAGCAGGCCCCAGAGACCCAGTACTTC. It specifies CASVKAEQAPETQYF. The J gene is TRBJ2-5, the V gene TRBV2, with D hard to call. This CDR3 spans 15 amino acids. V lost 8 bases and J lost 4, with 20 bases in between. Per the germline V gene, CDR1 is SNHLY and CDR2 is FYNNEI.

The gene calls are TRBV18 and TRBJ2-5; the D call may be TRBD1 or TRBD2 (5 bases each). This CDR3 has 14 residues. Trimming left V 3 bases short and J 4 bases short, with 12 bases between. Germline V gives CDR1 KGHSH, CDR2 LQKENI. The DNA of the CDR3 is TGTGCCAGCTCACCGGGTTCTGGGGGAGAGACCCAGTACTTC. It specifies CASSPGSGGETQYF.

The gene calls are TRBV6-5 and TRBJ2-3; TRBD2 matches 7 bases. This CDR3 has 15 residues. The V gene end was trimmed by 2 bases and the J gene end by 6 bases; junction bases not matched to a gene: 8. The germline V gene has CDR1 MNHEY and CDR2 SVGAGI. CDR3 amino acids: CASSYERRGSDTQYF. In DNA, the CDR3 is TGTGCCAGCAGTTACGAACGGCGGGGGTCGGATACGCAGTATTTT.

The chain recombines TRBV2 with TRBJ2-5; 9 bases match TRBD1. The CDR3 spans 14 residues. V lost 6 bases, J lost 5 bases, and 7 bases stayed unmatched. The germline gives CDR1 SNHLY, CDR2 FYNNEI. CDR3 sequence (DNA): TGTGCCAGCAGGCCCGGGACAGGGAGGGAGACCCAGTACTTC. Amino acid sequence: CASRPGTGRETQYF.

DNA for the CDR3: TGCGCCAGCATGCGAGGGGAGGCATCAGATACGCAGTATTTT. This codes for CASMRGEASDTQYF. The gene calls are TRBV5-1 and TRBJ2-3; perhaps TRBD2 as D (6 bases). Germline V CDR1 and CDR2: SGHRS, YFSETQ. Trimming shortened V by 6 bases and J by 4 bases, and 15 bases separated the two germline ends. This CDR3 has 14 residues.

CDR3 residues: CASSVTGSASDTIYF. The DNA of the CDR3 is TGTGCCAGCAGCGTGACCGGGTCCGCCTCGGACACCATATATTTT. V gene TRBV9 combines with J gene TRBJ1-3; D call uncertain. The CDR3 length is 15 residues. Trimming cost V 2 bases and J 8 bases, with 17 bases left between them. Germline values: CDR1 SGDLS, CDR2 YYNGEE.

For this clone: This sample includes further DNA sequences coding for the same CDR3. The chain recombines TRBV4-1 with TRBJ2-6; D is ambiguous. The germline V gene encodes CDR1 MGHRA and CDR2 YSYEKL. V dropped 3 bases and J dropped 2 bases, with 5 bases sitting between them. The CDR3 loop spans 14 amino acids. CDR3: CASSQSPGANVLTF. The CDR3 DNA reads TGCGCCAGCAGCCAGAGTCCTGGGGCCAACGTCCTGACTTTC.

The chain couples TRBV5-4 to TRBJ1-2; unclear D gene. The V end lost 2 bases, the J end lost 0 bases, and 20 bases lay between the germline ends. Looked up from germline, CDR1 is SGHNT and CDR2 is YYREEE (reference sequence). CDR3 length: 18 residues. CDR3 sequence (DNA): TGTGCCAGCAGCTTCCTCGGCAGAACTTTCCTAGCTAACTATGGCTACACCTTC. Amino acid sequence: CASSFLGRTFLANYGYTF.

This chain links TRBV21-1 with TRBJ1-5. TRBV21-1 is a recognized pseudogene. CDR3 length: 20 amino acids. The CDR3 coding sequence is TGTGCCAGCAGCAAAGCTGCTTACACAAAGATTGGGGATTTCGATCAGCCCCAGCATTTT. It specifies CASSKAAYTKIGDFDQPQHF.

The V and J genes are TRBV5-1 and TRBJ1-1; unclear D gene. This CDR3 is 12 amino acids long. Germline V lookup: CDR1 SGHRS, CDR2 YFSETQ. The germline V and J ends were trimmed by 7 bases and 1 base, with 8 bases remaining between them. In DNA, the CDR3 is TGCGCCAGCGGACTTAAGAACACTGAAGCTTTCTTT. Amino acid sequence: CASGLKNTEAFF.

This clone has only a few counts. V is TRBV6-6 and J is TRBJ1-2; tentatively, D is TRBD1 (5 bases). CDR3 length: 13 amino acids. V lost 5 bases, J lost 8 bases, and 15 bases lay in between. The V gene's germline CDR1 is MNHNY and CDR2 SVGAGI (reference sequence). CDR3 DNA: TGTGCCAGCAGTCCAGACAGCTCAGGAGGCTACACCTTC. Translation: CASSPDSSGGYTF.

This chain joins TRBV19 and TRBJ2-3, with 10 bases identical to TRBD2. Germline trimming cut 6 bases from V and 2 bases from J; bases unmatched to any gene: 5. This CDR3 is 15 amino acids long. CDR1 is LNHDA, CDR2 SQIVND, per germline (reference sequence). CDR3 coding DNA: TGTGCCAGTAGACGGAGCGGGGGGGCCACAGATACGCAGTATTTT. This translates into CASRRSGGATDTQYF.

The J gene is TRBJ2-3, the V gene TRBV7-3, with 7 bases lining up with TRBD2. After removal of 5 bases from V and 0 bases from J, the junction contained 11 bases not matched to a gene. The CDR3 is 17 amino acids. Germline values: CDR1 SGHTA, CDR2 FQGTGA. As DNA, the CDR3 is TGTGCCAGCAGCCCCGGACTAGGGAGGCATAGCACAGATACGCAGTATTTT. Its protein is CASSPGLGRHSTDTQYF.